This T cell receptor beta chain was profiled in a study of T cell changes during pregnancy in multiple sclerosis. Germline V gene data show CDR1 as LNHNV and CDR2 as YYDKDF (reference sequence). The ends were cut back, 1 base at V and 2 bases at J, with 9 bases in the middle. The CDR3 spans 14 residues. Clones were sequenced by immunoSEQ multiplex PCR, and TCRdb holds only the in-frame ones, with some missing. The sample contains roughly 97,000 clones, around nine tenths of which appear only once. This TCR derives from a female donor in good health, enrolled as a control in a pregnancy study. The rearrangement joins TRBV15 to TRBJ2-7; TRBD1 is a possible D gene (5 bases). Sample: peripheral blood, taken in the second trimester of pregnancy. CDR3 coding DNA: TGTGCCACCAGCAGAGTTAAGGGGACCTACGAGCAGTACTTC. It translates to CATSRVKGTYEQYF.